This record concerns one T cell receptor (beta chain) sequence. Antigen unknown. The data are from a study of CD8 T cells in Susac syndrome. Findings and limits, study-wide: The number of individuals included in the study's TCR sequencing and HLA analysis was acknowledged as relatively small.

This CDR3 spans 11 amino acids. CDR1 and CDR2 (germline): LGHNT, FRNRAP. V lost 1 base to trimming and J lost 4 bases, with 2 bases between them. High-throughput TCR beta sequencing covered peripheral CD8+ and CD4+ T cells. In contrast to the negatively isolated CD8+ and CD4+ T cells, TEMRA cells were FACS-enriched. RNA, at about 0.45 to 1 ug, was reverse transcribed with random hexamers. Across 54 Vbeta and 13 Jbeta, immunoSEQ multiplex PCR amplified TCR beta CDR3. A single record per CDR3 protein comes from TCRdb applying MiXCR to the immunoSEQ multiplex PCR reads. The table shows about 150,000 distinct CDR3 sequences, with 94% occurring only once.

The J gene is TRBJ2-7, the V gene TRBV12-5; D not certain. The sequence was obtained from a human donor with multiple sclerosis. The sample comprised CD8+ T cells from PBMCs. The CDR3 DNA reads as TGTGCTAGTGGTTTGGGGTACGAGCAGTACTTC. It encodes CASGLGYEQYF.